This TCR beta chain stems from a study of OX40 agonist ivuxolimab in advanced cancers. Points on this clone: Its antigen is currently unknown.

Germline-derived CDR1 and CDR2 are MNHNS and SASEGT. Trimming shortened V by 8 bases and J by 5 bases, and 6 bases separated the two germline ends. The CDR3 has 10 residues. Data came from immunoSEQ multiplex PCR; TCRdb stores just in-frame clones and leaves some out. This sample has 60,000 to 80,000 clones, with around 80% found just once. Study findings and constraints: Expanded clones were, on average, more numerous among CD8+ T cells than CD4+.

The material sequenced was CD4+ or CD8+ T cells sorted from blood, taken in a trial of the OX40 agonist ivuxolimab. The sequence was obtained from an adult with an advanced solid tumor such as melanoma, head and neck, liver or kidney cancer. This chain uses TRBV6-1 with TRBJ1-1; unclear D gene. CDR3 loop: CASFRTEAFF. For the CDR3, the DNA is TGTGCCAGCTTCCGTACTGAAGCTTTCTTT.